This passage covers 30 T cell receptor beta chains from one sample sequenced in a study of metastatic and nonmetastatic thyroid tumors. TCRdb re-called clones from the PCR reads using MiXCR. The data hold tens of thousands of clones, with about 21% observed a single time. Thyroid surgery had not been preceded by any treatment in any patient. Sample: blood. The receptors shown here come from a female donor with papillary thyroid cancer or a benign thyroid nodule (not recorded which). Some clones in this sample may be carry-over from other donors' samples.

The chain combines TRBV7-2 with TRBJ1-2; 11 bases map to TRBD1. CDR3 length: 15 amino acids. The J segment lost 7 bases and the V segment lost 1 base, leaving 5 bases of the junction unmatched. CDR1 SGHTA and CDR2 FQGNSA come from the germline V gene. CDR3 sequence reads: CASSLEWGTGGGYTF. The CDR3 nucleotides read TGTGCCAGCAGCTTAGAGTGGGGGACAGGGGGTGGCTACACCTTC. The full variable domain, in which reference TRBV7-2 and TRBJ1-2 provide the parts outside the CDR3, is GAGVSQSPSNKVTEKGKDVELRCDPISGHTALYWYRQSLGQGLEFLIYFQGNSAPDKSGLPSDRFSAERTGGSVSTLTIQRTQQEDSAVYLCASSLEWGTGGGYTFGSGTRLTVV.

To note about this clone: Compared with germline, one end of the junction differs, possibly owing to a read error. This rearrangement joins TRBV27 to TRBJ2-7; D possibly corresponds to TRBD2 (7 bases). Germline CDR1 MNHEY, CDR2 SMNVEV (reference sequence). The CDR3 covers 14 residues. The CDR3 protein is CVSSRRGPSDEQYF. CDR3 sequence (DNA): TGTGTCAGCAGTCGGCGGGGGCCTTCCGACGAGCAGTACTTC.

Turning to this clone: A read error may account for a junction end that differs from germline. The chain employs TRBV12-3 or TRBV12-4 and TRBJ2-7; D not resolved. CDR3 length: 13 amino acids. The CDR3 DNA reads TGTGCCATCAGTTTAGGGCTAGCCTACGAGCAGTACTTC. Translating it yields CAISLGLAYEQYF.

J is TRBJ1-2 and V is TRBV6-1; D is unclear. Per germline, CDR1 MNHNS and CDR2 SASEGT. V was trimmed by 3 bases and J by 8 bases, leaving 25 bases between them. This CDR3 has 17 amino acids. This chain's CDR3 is CASSDYRELVRLDGYTF. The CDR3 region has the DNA TGTGCCAGCAGTGACTACCGCGAGCTCGTCCGACTCGACGGCTACACCTTC.

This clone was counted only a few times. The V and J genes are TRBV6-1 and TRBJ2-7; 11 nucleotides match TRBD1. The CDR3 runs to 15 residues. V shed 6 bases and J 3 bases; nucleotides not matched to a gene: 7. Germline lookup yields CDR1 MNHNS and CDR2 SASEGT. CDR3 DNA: TGTGCCAGCAGAACCGCCGGGACAGGGGGCTACGAGCAGTACTTC. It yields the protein CASRTAGTGGYEQYF.

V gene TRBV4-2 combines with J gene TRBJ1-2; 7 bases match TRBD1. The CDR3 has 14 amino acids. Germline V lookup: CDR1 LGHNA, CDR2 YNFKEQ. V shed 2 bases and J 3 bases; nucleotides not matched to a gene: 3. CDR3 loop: CASSQTGTDYGYTF. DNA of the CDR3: TGTGCCAGCAGCCAAACCGGGACAGACTATGGCTACACCTTC.

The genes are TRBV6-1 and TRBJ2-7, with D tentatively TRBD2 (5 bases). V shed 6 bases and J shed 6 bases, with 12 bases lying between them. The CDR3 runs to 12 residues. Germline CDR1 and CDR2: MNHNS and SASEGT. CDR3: CASSPREGEQYF. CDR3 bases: TGTGCCAGCAGCCCTCGCGAGGGCGAGCAGTACTTC.

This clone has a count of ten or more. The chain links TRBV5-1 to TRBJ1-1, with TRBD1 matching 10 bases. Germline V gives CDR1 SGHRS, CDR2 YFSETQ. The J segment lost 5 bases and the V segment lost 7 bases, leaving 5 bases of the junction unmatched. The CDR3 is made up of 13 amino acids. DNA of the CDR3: TGCGCCAGCCGGGGGACAGGGGCGACTGAAGCTTTCTTT. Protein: CASRGTGATEAFF.

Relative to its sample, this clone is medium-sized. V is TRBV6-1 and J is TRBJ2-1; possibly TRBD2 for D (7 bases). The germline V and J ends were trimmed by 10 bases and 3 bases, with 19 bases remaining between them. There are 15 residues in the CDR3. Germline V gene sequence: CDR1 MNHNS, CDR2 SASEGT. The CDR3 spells CATEGAGASYNEQFF. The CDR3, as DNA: TGTGCCACCGAAGGGGCGGGGGCTAGCTACAATGAGCAGTTCTTC.

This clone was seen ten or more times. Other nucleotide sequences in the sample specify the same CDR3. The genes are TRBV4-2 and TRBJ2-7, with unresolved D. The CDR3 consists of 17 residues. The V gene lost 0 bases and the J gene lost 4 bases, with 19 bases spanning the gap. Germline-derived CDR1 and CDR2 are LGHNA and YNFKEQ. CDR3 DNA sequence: TGTGCCAGCAGCCAAGATCCCCCCGAAGGGTTTGGTTACGAGCAGTACTTC. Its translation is CASSQDPPEGFGYEQYF.

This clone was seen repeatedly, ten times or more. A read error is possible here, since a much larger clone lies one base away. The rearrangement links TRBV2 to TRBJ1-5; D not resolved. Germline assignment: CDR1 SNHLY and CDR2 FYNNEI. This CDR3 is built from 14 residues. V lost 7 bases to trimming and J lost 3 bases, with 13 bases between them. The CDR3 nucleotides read TGTGCCAGCAACCTGGACGGTAACAATCAGCCCCAGCATTTT. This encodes CASNLDGNNQPQHF.

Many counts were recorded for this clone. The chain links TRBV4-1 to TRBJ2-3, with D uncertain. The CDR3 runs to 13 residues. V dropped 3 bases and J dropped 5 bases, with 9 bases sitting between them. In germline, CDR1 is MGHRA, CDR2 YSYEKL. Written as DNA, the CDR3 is TGCGCCAGCAGCCAGCACGGAGTAGATACGCAGTATTTT. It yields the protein CASSQHGVDTQYF.

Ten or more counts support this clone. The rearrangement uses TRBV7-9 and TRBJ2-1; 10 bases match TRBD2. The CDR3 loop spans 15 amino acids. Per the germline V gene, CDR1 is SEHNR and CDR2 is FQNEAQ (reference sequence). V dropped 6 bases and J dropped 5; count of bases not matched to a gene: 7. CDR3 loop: CASRYTSGVDNEQFF. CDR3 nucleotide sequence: TGTGCCAGCAGATATACTAGCGGGGTTGACAATGAGCAGTTCTTC.

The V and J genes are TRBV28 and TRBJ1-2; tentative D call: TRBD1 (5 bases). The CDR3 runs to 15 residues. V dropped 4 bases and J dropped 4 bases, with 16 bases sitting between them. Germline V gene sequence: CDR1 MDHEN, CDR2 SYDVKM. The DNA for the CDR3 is TGTGCCAGCAGTTCCCCCCAGGGAGGGAGCTATGGCTACACCTTC. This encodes CASSSPQGGSYGYTF.

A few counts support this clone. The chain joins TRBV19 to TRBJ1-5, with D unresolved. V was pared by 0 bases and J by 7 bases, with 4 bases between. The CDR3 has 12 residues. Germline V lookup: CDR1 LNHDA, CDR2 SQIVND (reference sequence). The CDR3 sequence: CASSIDLQPQHF. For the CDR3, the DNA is TGTGCCAGTAGTATAGACTTACAGCCCCAGCATTTT.

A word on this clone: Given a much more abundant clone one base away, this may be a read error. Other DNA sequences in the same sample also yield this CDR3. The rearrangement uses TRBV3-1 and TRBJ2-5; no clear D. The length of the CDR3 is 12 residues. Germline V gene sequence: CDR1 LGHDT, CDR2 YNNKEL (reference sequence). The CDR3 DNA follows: TGCGCCAGCAGCCGACACGGAGAGACCCAGTACTTC. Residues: CASSRHGETQYF.

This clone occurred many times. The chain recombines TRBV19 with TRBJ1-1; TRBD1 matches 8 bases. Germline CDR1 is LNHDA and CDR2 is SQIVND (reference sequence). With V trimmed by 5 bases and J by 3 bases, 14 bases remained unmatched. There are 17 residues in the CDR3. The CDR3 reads CASSYGAGGEIDTEAFF. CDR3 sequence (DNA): TGTGCCAGTAGTTACGGCGCAGGGGGCGAGATCGACACTGAAGCTTTCTTT.

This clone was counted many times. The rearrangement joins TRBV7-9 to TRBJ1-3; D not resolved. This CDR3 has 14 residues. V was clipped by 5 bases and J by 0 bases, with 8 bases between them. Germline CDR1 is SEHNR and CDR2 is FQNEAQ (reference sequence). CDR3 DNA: TGTGCCAGCAGCCTGCAGGCCTCTGGAAACACCATATATTTT. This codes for CASSLQASGNTIYF.

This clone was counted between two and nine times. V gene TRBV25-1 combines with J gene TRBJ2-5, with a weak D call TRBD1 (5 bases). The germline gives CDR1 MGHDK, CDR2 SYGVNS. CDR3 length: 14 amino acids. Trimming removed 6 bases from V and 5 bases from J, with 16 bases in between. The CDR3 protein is CASRDDRVRETQYF. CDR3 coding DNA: TGTGCCAGCAGAGACGACAGAGTACGTGAGACCCAGTACTTC.

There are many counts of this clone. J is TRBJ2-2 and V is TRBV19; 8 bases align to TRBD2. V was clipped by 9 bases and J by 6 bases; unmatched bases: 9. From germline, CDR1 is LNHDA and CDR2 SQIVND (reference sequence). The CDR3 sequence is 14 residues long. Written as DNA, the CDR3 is TGTGCCAGCAGCGCGGGGGGCGCCTCCGGGGAGCTGTTTTTT. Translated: CASSAGGASGELFF.

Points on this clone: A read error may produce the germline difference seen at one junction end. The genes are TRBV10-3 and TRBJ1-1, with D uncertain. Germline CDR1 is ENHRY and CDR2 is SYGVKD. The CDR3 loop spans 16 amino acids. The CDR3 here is CAISAGVQGLNTEPLF. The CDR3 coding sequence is TGTGCCATCAGTGCGGGAGTTCAAGGACTGAACACTGAACCTCTCTTT.

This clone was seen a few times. CDR3 sequence reads: CASSFGTSGREYEQYF. CDR3 nucleotide sequence: TGTGCCAGCAGTTTTGGGACTAGCGGGAGGGAATACGAGCAGTACTTC. V gene TRBV12-3 or TRBV12-4 combines with J gene TRBJ2-7; 16 bases map to TRBD2. This CDR3 contains 16 residues. Trimming at V came to 3 bases and at J to 4 bases, leaving 3 bases not matched to a gene.

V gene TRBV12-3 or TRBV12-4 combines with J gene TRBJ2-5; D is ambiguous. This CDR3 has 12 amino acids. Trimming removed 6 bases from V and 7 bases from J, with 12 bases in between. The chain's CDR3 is CASSTDSVTQYF. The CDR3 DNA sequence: TGTGCCAGCAGCACAGACTCAGTGACCCAGTACTTC.

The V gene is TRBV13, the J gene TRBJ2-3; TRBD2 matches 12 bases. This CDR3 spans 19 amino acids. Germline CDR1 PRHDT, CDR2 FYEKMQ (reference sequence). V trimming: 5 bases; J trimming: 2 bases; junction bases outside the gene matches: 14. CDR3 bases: TGTGCCAGCAGCCTACCGGGACTAGCGGGTATAACGGTCACAGATACGCAGTATTTT. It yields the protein CASSLPGLAGITVTDTQYF.

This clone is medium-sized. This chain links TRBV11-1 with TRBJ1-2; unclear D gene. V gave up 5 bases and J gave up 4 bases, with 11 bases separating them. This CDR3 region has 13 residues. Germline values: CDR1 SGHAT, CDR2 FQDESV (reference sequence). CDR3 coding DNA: TGTGCCAGCAGCCAGGACGGTCTCTATGGCTACACCTTC. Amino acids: CASSQDGLYGYTF. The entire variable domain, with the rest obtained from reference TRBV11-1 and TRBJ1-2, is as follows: EAEVAQSPRYKITEKSQAVAFWCDPISGHATLYWYRQILGQGPELLVQFQDESVVDDSQLPKDRFSAERLKGVDSTLKIQPAELGDSAMYLCASSQDGLYGYTFGSGTRLTVV.

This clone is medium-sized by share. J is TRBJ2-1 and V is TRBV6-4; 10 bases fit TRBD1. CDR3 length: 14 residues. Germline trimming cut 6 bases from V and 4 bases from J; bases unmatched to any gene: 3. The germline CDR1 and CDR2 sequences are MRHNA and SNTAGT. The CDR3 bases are TGTGCCAGCAGACCGGGACAGGGGTACAATGAGCAGTTCTTC. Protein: CASRPGQGYNEQFF.

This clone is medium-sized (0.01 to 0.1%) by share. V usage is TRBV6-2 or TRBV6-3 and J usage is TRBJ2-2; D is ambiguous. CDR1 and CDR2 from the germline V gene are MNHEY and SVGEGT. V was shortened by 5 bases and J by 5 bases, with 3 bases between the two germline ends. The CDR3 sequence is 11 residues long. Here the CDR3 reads CASSKTGELFF. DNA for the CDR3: TGTGCCAGCAGTAAGACCGGGGAGCTGTTTTTT.

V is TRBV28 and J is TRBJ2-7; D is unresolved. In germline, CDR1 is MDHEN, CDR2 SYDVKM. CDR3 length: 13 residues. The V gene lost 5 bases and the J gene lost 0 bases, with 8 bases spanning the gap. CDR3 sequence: CASSLESSYEQYF. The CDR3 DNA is TGTGCCAGCAGTCTAGAGTCCTCCTACGAGCAGTACTTC.

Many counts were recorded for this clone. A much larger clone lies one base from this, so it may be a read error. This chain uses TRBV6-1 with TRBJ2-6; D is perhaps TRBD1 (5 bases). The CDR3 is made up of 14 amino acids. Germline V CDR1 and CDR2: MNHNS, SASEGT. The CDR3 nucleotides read TGTGCCAGCAAATGGAGCTCTGGGGCCAGCGTCCTGACTTTC. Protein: CASKWSSGASVLTF.

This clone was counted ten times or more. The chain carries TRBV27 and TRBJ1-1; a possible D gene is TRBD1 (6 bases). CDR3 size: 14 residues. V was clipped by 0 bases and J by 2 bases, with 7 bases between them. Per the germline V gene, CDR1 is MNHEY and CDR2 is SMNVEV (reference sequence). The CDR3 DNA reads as TGTGCCAGCAGTTTATCAGGGGGTAACACTGAAGCTTTCTTT. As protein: CASSLSGGNTEAFF.